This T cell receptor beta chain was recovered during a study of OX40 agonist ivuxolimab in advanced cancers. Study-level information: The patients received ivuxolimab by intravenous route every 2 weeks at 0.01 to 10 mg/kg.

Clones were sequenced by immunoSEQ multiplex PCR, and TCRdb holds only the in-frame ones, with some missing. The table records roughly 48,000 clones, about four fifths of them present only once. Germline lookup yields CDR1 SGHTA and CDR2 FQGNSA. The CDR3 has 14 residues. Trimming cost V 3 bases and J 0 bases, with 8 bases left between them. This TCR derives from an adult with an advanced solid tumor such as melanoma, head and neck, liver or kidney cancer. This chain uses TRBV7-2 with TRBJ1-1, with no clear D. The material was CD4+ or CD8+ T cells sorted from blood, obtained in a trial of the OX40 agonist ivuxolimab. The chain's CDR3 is CASSFTRVNTEAFF. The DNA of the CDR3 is TGTGCCAGCAGCTTCACAAGGGTGAACACTGAAGCTTTCTTT. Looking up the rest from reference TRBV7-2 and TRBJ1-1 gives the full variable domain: GAGVSQSPSNKVTEKGKDVELRCDPISGHTALYWYRQSLGQGLEFLIYFQGNSAPDKSGLPSDRFSAERTGGSVSTLTIQRTQQEDSAVYLCASSFTRVNTEAFFGQGTRLTVV.